The next 28 T cell receptor beta chains were all read from a single sample in a study of tumor-infiltrating lymphocytes in localized non-small cell lung cancer. Profiled with immunoSEQ multiplex PCR; TCRdb holds only in-frame clones, not every one. The data hold around 25,000 clones, with 55% to 75% observed a single time. Specimen: lung tumor tissue. The receptors shown here come from a human donor with non-small cell lung cancer.

J is TRBJ2-7 and V is TRBV10-3; 11 positions match TRBD2. V trimming: 2 bases; J trimming: 7 bases; junction bases outside the gene matches: 19. The CDR3 loop spans 19 amino acids. Germline CDR1 is ENHRY and CDR2 is SYGVKD. CDR3 in amino acids: CAISEPLGASGGQGGEQYF. CDR3 in DNA: TGTGCCATCAGTGAGCCTCTGGGGGCTAGCGGGGGGCAGGGGGGAGAGCAGTACTTC.

The CDR3 here is CASSPGTTLSTQETQYF. The CDR3 nucleotides read TGTGCCAGCAGCCCGGGGACTACCCTATCAACACAAGAGACCCAGTACTTC. J is TRBJ2-5 and V is TRBV7-9; 7 bases line up with TRBD2. CDR3 size: 17 residues. The J segment lost 2 bases and the V segment lost 5 bases, leaving 14 bases of the junction unmatched. Looked up from germline, CDR1 is SEHNR and CDR2 is FQNEAQ (reference sequence).

The V call is TRBV7-6, the J call TRBJ1-1; D call uncertain. The CDR3 is made up of 12 amino acids. Germline V gives CDR1 SGHVS, CDR2 FNYEAQ. The V end was cut by 5 bases, the J end by 4 bases, with 8 bases between. CDR3 bases: TGTGCCAGCAGCCCCGGCAGCACTGAAGCTTTCTTT. It codes for CASSPGSTEAFF.

The chain couples TRBV28 to TRBJ1-5; D is unresolved. CDR3 length: 16 amino acids. Germline lookup yields CDR1 MDHEN and CDR2 SYDVKM. V lost 1 base to trimming and J lost 2 bases, with 12 bases between them. The DNA of the CDR3 is TGTGCCAGCAGTTTATTGCGAGGGTTGGGCAATCAGCCCCAGCATTTT. Its translation: CASSLLRGLGNQPQHF.

The rearrangement joins TRBV5-5 to TRBJ2-5, with a tentative D call TRBD2 (6 bases). Germline V gives CDR1 SGHKS, CDR2 YYEKEE (reference sequence). Trimming stripped 0 bases from V and 4 bases from J, with 19 bases between. The CDR3 covers 17 residues. The CDR3 here is CASSLGVLVGGGETQYF. CDR3 DNA sequence: TGTGCCAGCAGCTTGGGTGTATTGGTCGGGGGAGGAGAGACCCAGTACTTC. The variable domain in full, with the rest retrieved from reference TRBV5-5 and TRBJ2-5, is DAGVTQSPTHLIKTRGQQVTLRCSPISGHKSVSWYQQVLGQGPQFIFQYYEKEERGRGNFPDRFSARQFPNYSSELNVNALLLGDSALYLCASSLGVLVGGGETQYFGPGTRLLVL.

In nucleotides, the CDR3 is TGTGCCACCAGCATAGACAGGTTCTATGGCTACACCTTC. As protein: CATSIDRFYGYTF. V usage is TRBV15 and J usage is TRBJ1-2, with a tentative D call TRBD1 (6 bases). Germline V gene data show CDR1 as LNHNV and CDR2 as YYDKDF (reference sequence). This CDR3 is 13 amino acids long. Trimming took 4 bases from V and 4 from J, leaving 10 bases between them.

This clone was recorded once. CDR3 protein: CASSSNPSADTQYF. DNA of the CDR3: TGTGCCAGCAGCTCAAACCCATCAGCAGATACGCAGTATTTT. The chain couples TRBV7-2 to TRBJ2-3, with no clear D. CDR1 and CDR2 (germline): SGHTA, FQGNSA. V dropped 4 bases and J dropped 4 bases, with 12 bases sitting between them. The CDR3 length is 14 residues.

DNA of the CDR3: TGTGCCAGCAGCACACGACAGGGCTGGAACACTGAAGCTTTCTTT. Protein: CASSTRQGWNTEAFF. This sequence joins TRBV5-4 and TRBJ1-1, with 7 bases matching TRBD1. From germline, CDR1 is SGHNT and CDR2 YYREEE (reference sequence). The J segment lost 1 base and the V segment lost 4 bases, leaving 7 bases of the junction unmatched. The length of the CDR3 is 15 residues. Combining the CDR3 with reference TRBV5-4 and TRBJ1-1 gives the whole variable domain ETGVTQSPTHLIKTRGQQVTLRCSSQSGHNTVSWYQQALGQGPQFIFQYYREEENGRGNFPPRFSGLQFPNYSSELNVNALELDDSALYLCASSTRQGWNTEAFFGQGTRLTVV.

The rearrangement links TRBV6-4 to TRBJ1-2, with 7 bases identical to TRBD1. Germline assignment: CDR1 MRHNA and CDR2 SNTAGT. The ends lost 2 bases at V and 3 bases at J; junction bases unmatched: 6. The CDR3 extends over 15 amino acids. The CDR3 sequence: CASSDGGGTDYGYTF. CDR3 coding DNA: TGTGCCAGCAGTGACGGTGGCGGGACAGACTATGGCTACACCTTC.

V and J are TRBV7-2 and TRBJ2-1; 11 nucleotides line up with TRBD2. In germline, CDR1 is SGHTA, CDR2 FQGNSA. This CDR3 is built from 16 residues. V lost 2 bases and J lost 4; bases outside the gene matches: 4. The CDR3 DNA follows: TGTGCCAGCAGCTTACATGGGACTAGCGGATACAATGAGCAGTTCTTC. Translated, it gives CASSLHGTSGYNEQFF.

This chain connects TRBV4-1 to TRBJ1-4; weak D call: TRBD1 (6 bases). V gave up 1 base and J gave up 15 bases, with 27 bases separating them. The CDR3 sequence is 17 residues long. The germline CDR1 and CDR2 sequences are MGHRA and YSYEKL. This CDR3 is CASSQVWGVSSPGGLFF. In DNA form, the CDR3 reads TGCGCCAGCAGCCAAGTATGGGGGGTTTCCTCCCCGGGGGGCTTGTTTTTT.

In its sample, this clone was seen once. The chain recombines TRBV27 with TRBJ1-4; 7 bases match TRBD1. Trimming took 5 bases from V and 7 from J; bases not matched to a gene: 10. CDR1 and CDR2 (germline): MNHEY, SMNVEV (reference sequence). This CDR3 is built from 15 residues. CDR3 protein: CASSPTGARGEKLFF. The DNA of the CDR3 is TGTGCCAGCAGTCCTACAGGGGCGAGGGGTGAAAAACTGTTTTTT.

V gene TRBV7-9 combines with J gene TRBJ1-4; 7 bases align to TRBD1. The CDR3 is 17 amino acids. V lost 5 bases, J lost 0 bases, and 9 bases stayed unmatched. The V gene's germline CDR1 is SEHNR and CDR2 FQNEAQ (reference sequence). CDR3: CASSPGQSAATNEKLFF. For the CDR3, the DNA is TGTGCCAGCAGCCCGGGACAGTCGGCTGCAACTAATGAAAAACTGTTTTTT.

This chain joins TRBV18 and TRBJ1-2; unclear D gene. The CDR3 spans 13 residues. Germline assignment: CDR1 KGHSH and CDR2 LQKENI. The V and J ends lost 3 bases and 2 bases respectively, with 7 bases between them. The CDR3 nucleotides read TGTGCCAGCTCACCCACAGCAAACTATGGCTACACCTTC. The encoded protein is CASSPTANYGYTF.

The chain carries TRBV5-4 and TRBJ2-3, with a tentative D call TRBD2 (6 bases). The CDR3 has 14 amino acids. Germline lookup yields CDR1 SGHNT and CDR2 YYREEE (reference sequence). V shed 4 bases and J shed 5 bases, with 14 bases lying between them. CDR3 protein: CASSQGRRGDTQYF. The CDR3 DNA follows: TGTGCCAGCAGCCAGGGCCGGAGGGGAGATACGCAGTATTTT.

The rearrangement uses TRBV29-1 and TRBJ2-1; D not certain. The CDR3 has 12 amino acids. Trimming stripped 4 bases from V and 7 bases from J, with 11 bases between. Germline CDR1 is SQVTM and CDR2 is ANQGSEA. The CDR3 protein is CSVGMNGNEQFF. As DNA, the CDR3 is TGCAGCGTTGGGATGAATGGAAATGAGCAGTTCTTC.

V usage is TRBV29-1 and J usage is TRBJ2-5; perhaps TRBD1 as D (5 bases). In germline, CDR1 is SQVTM, CDR2 ANQGSEA. Trimming took 2 bases from V and 8 from J, leaving 12 bases between them. The CDR3 consists of 12 residues. For the CDR3, the DNA is TGCAGCGTTGAACAGGGCTTATCAACCCAGTACTTC. Translated, it gives CSVEQGLSTQYF.

The rearrangement uses TRBV30 and TRBJ2-7, with TRBD1 matching 7 bases. The CDR3 consists of 16 residues. The V and J ends lost 3 bases and 0 bases, in that order; junction bases with no gene match: 11. From germline, CDR1 is GTSNPN and CDR2 SVGIG (reference sequence). The CDR3 sequence is CAWRARGTEFSYEQYF. The CDR3 DNA sequence: TGTGCCTGGAGAGCTAGGGGGACAGAGTTCTCCTACGAGCAGTACTTC. Combining the CDR3 with reference TRBV30 and TRBJ2-7 gives the whole variable domain SQTIHQWPATLVQPVGSPLSLECTVEGTSNPNLYWYRQAAGRGLQLLFYSVGIGQISSEVPQNLSASRPQDRQFILSSKKLLLSDSGFYLCAWRARGTEFSYEQYFGPGTRLTVT.

The chain employs TRBV28 and TRBJ2-3; 10 nucleotides line up with TRBD2. Per germline, CDR1 MDHEN and CDR2 SYDVKM. V dropped 6 bases and J dropped 1; count of bases not matched to a gene: 7. The CDR3 loop spans 16 amino acids. This CDR3 reads CASRNPGTSGTDTQYF. The DNA for the CDR3 is TGTGCCAGCAGGAACCCGGGGACTAGCGGCACAGATACGCAGTATTTT.

J is TRBJ2-3 and V is TRBV7-3; 8 nucleotides agree with TRBD2. The CDR3 loop spans 15 amino acids. V dropped 3 bases and J dropped 1; count of bases not matched to a gene: 3. CDR1 is SGHTA and CDR2 is FQGTGA in the germline V gene. The CDR3 loop is CASSFSGSGTDTQYF. CDR3 DNA sequence: TGTGCCAGCAGCTTCAGCGGGAGCGGCACAGATACGCAGTATTTT.

This chain joins TRBV6-4 and TRBJ2-5; possibly TRBD1 or TRBD2 for D (5 bases each). The CDR3 sequence is 17 residues long. Looked up from germline, CDR1 is MRHNA and CDR2 is SNTAGT. V was cut by 3 bases and J by 0 bases, with 17 bases left in between. For the CDR3, the DNA is TGTGCCAGCAGTGATCAGGGAGAGGGGCCAAACCAAGAGACCCAGTACTTC. Amino acids: CASSDQGEGPNQETQYF.

This clone was picked up a small number of times. The V and J genes are TRBV29-1 and TRBJ2-1; D possibly corresponds to TRBD2 (6 bases). V gave up 4 bases and J gave up 7 bases, with 11 bases separating them. The germline V gene encodes CDR1 SQVTM and CDR2 ANQGSEA. The CDR3 runs 12 residues. The CDR3 sequence is CSVGRASNEQFF. The CDR3 DNA follows: TGCAGCGTTGGGAGGGCCTCAAATGAGCAGTTCTTC.

The chain uses TRBV28 and TRBJ2-3; D might be TRBD1 or TRBD2, each matching 5 bases. Germline-derived CDR1 and CDR2 are MDHEN and SYDVKM. The CDR3 runs 14 residues. Trimming cost V 3 bases and J 4 bases, with 11 bases left between them. CDR3 loop: CASSLGPESDTQYF. CDR3 bases: TGTGCCAGCAGTTTGGGACCCGAATCAGATACGCAGTATTTT.

The V and J genes are TRBV28 and TRBJ2-3; D unclear. The germline V gene has CDR1 MDHEN and CDR2 SYDVKM. The CDR3 is 14 amino acids. Trimming removed 1 base from V and 3 bases from J, with 8 bases in between. DNA for the CDR3: TGTGCCAGCAGTTTATTCGGCCCTACAGATACGCAGTATTTT. Translated: CASSLFGPTDTQYF.

The rearrangement links TRBV6-1 to TRBJ2-7; no definite D call. This CDR3 spans 12 amino acids. With 1 base removed from V and 6 bases from J, the gap between germline ends came to 7 bases. CDR1 and CDR2 (germline): MNHNS, SASEGT. CDR3 sequence: CASSEVGSEQYF. The CDR3 region has the DNA TGTGCCAGCAGTGAAGTTGGTTCCGAGCAGTACTTC.

CDR3 bases: TGTGCCAGCAGCCCCCCGGCTAGCGGGAGTTATGAGCAGTTCTTC. This sequence encodes CASSPPASGSYEQFF. The chain joins TRBV5-4 to TRBJ2-1, with 10 positions matching TRBD2. Germline CDR1 and CDR2: SGHNT and YYREEE (reference sequence). The trim removed 4 bases at V and 8 bases at J, leaving 9 bases unmatched. This CDR3 is 15 amino acids long.

V is TRBV28 and J is TRBJ1-5; the D gene is possibly TRBD1 (6 bases). V was clipped by 5 bases and J by 6 bases, with 29 bases between them. The CDR3 is 19 residues long. CDR1 and CDR2 (germline): MDHEN, SYDVKM. CDR3: CASSTIRYREGGGSQPQHF. In DNA form, the CDR3 reads TGTGCCAGCAGTACCATTCGTTACAGGGAGGGAGGTGGCAGTCAGCCCCAGCATTTT.

The chain combines TRBV7-9 with TRBJ1-2; D gene uncertain. The CDR3 runs to 13 residues. V lost 0 bases, J lost 7 bases, and 9 bases lay in between. Germline CDR1 is SEHNR and CDR2 is FQNEAQ (reference sequence). CDR3 loop: CASSLAGQSGYTF. DNA of the CDR3: TGTGCCAGCAGCTTAGCCGGGCAGAGTGGCTACACCTTC.